This T cell receptor (beta chain) originates from a study of blood T cell repertoires in COVID-19. Study-wide background: Specimens from acute and convalescent COVID-19 originated in the United States, Italy and Spain. T cells, B-cell-depleted T cells, or PBMCs provided the cDNA or gDNA that served as material.

Germline V CDR1 and CDR2: SGHRS, YFSETQ. The CDR3 totals 17 residues. The junction had 6 bases not matched to a gene; V was cut back by 0 bases and J by 5 bases. Original methodology: How many nucleated cells were present was estimated from reference gene primer amplification. Clones were read by immunoSEQ multiplex PCR, and TCRdb kept only the in-frame ones, dropping some. The V and J calls and clone size are taken from that table; D and trimming were inferred from the DNA. The table lists some 150,000 clones, about 86% of them singletons. This clonotype originated in a woman aged 50 to 60 with active or convalescent COVID-19. This chain links TRBV5-1 with TRBJ2-1; 12 positions match TRBD1. Sequenced material: peripheral blood. The CDR3 protein is CASSLAGTGGVHNEQFF. The CDR3 DNA follows: TGCGCCAGCAGCTTGGCGGGGACAGGGGGCGTCCACAATGAGCAGTTCTTC.